Following are 29 T cell receptor beta chains from one sample sequenced in a study of T cells in severe cutaneous drug reactions. The iRepertoire multiplex PCR system with TCR subtype-specific primers built both bulk and single-cell libraries. TCRdb re-called the multiplex PCR reads; one entry per CDR3 protein, DNA not given. In all, the sample yields some 7,600 distinct CDR3 sequences. The donors had carbamazepine-induced Stevens-Johnson syndrome or toxic epidermal necrolysis. Sequencing input: cells from a skin blister. These receptor sequences come from a human donor with a severe cutaneous adverse drug reaction.

V is TRBV7-9 and J is TRBJ1-6. Germline CDR1 SEHNR, CDR2 FQNEAQ (reference sequence). CDR3 length: 13 amino acids. CDR3 region: CASSSLLNSPLHF.

Frequency places this clonotype as medium-sized (0.01 to 0.1%). The chain combines TRBV2 with TRBJ1-4. The length of the CDR3 is 15 residues. Germline CDR1 is SNHLY and CDR2 is FYNNEI. The chain's CDR3 is CASSELGLSNEKLFF.

The chain combines TRBV6-7 with TRBJ1-6; the D gene TCRdb calls, TRBD1, cannot be checked with no DNA. TRBV6-7 is marked as an open reading frame, function uncertain. This CDR3 has 14 amino acids. CDR3 loop: CASSRQGLNSPLHF.

This clonotype is labeled medium-sized based on frequency. This chain links TRBV7-8 with TRBJ2-2. Germline V gives CDR1 SGHVS, CDR2 FQNEAQ. The CDR3 has 18 amino acids. CDR3 amino acids: CASSFIFKGSANTGELFF.

The chain links TRBV20-1 to TRBJ1-5. The CDR3 loop spans 12 amino acids. CDR1 and CDR2 from the germline V gene are DFQATT and SNEGSKA (reference sequence). The chain's CDR3 is CSARDRNQPQHF.

Its frequency marks this clonotype as medium-sized. J is TRBJ2-1 and V is TRBV6-5; no DNA is available, so the TRBD2 call from TCRdb remains unchecked. The CDR3 consists of 16 residues. CDR1 is MNHEY, CDR2 SVGAGI, per germline. CDR3: CASRAVGLAGALEQFF.

By frequency, this clonotype is large. The chain has TRBV2 and TRBJ2-7. Germline CDR1 and CDR2: SNHLY and FYNNEI. This CDR3 comprises 13 residues. CDR3 region: CASSEEMTSEQYF.

The V and J genes are TRBV11-2 and TRBJ1-5; TCRdb lists TRBD1, though no DNA is available to test this call. CDR1 SGHAT and CDR2 FQNNGV come from the germline V gene. The CDR3 totals 14 residues. The CDR3 loop reads CARGSGPLDQPQHF.

The J gene is TRBJ2-7, the V gene TRBV2; absent DNA, TCRdb's TRBD2 call cannot be checked. Germline V gives CDR1 SNHLY, CDR2 FYNNEI. The CDR3 has 16 residues. The CDR3 loop reads CASSGSGLLPRYEQYF.

The V gene is TRBV19, the J gene TRBJ2-1; TCRdb's D call, TRBD2, is unchecked because there is no DNA. The CDR3 contains 16 residues. CDR1 and CDR2 from the germline V gene are LNHDA and SQIVND (reference sequence). CDR3 loop: CASSTGLAGGYNEQFF.

The chain carries TRBV12-3 or TRBV12-4 and TRBJ2-1; checking the TCRdb D call of TRBD2 is not possible without DNA. The CDR3 is made up of 12 amino acids. This chain's CDR3 is CASSLGRVEQFF.

V usage is TRBV4-3 and J usage is TRBJ2-3; the TCRdb D gene call, TRBD2, has no DNA to confirm it. CDR3 length: 18 residues. Germline CDR1 reads LGHNA; CDR2 reads YSLEER. The CDR3 spells CASSQDGPGLVPTDTQYF.

The chain uses TRBV28 and TRBJ2-1; the D call from TCRdb, TRBD1, cannot be confirmed without DNA. The germline V gene has CDR1 MDHEN and CDR2 SYDVKM. The CDR3 consists of 16 residues. CDR3 amino acids: CASSSQTRGHWDEQFF.

The V call is TRBV28, the J call TRBJ2-7. Germline V gene lookup returns CDR1 MDHEN and CDR2 SYDVKM. CDR3 length equals 13 residues. The CDR3 loop is CASSLVTAYEQYF.

The chain joins TRBV27 to TRBJ1-1; TCRdb gives TRBD1 as the D gene, but with no DNA this cannot be confirmed. The CDR3 runs to 13 residues. Germline V lookup: CDR1 MNHEY, CDR2 SMNVEV (reference sequence). CDR3 amino acids: CASSRQVNTEAFF.

This clonotype counts as medium-sized by frequency. This chain connects TRBV6-5 to TRBJ2-1; there is no DNA to check the TCRdb D call of TRBD2. Germline CDR1 is MNHEY and CDR2 is SVGAGI. This CDR3 has 17 amino acids. This CDR3 reads CASSYASGILTYNEQFF.

This chain connects TRBV13 to TRBJ2-7. The CDR3 has 12 residues. Germline CDR1 PRHDT, CDR2 FYEKMQ (reference sequence). CDR3: CASSLLLSEQYF.

The chain employs TRBV29-1 and TRBJ1-1. Germline V gene sequence: CDR1 SQVTM, CDR2 ANQGSEA. The CDR3 covers 11 residues. CDR3 sequence reads: CSVWGKTEAFF.

This clonotype is called medium-sized based on its frequency. This chain connects TRBV9 to TRBJ2-3. Per germline, CDR1 SGDLS and CDR2 YYNGEE. The CDR3 is 14 residues long. The CDR3 loop is CASSPVPRADTQYF.

The chain combines TRBV2 with TRBJ1-6. The CDR3 totals 13 residues. Germline V CDR1 and CDR2: SNHLY, FYNNEI. The CDR3 region is CARGTAYNSPLHF.

V is TRBV20-1 and J is TRBJ2-1; checking the TCRdb D call of TRBD1 is not possible without DNA. Germline V gene lookup returns CDR1 DFQATT and CDR2 SNEGSKA (reference sequence). The CDR3 length is 15 residues. The CDR3 loop reads CSAERTESPYNEQFF.

The rearrangement links TRBV4-2 to TRBJ2-1; TCRdb's assignment of TRBD2 cannot be checked, as there is no DNA. CDR1 and CDR2 from the germline V gene are LGHNA and YNFKEQ. The CDR3 length is 16 residues. CDR3 sequence reads: CASSQEGAGGYNEQFF.

The chain carries TRBV28 and TRBJ1-1; the TRBD1 assignment by TCRdb is unverifiable without DNA. Germline V gene data show CDR1 as MDHEN and CDR2 as SYDVKM. The CDR3 spans 14 residues. The CDR3 sequence: CASSSAGGWTEAFF.

The V gene is TRBV28, the J gene TRBJ2-5; no DNA is available, so the TRBD2 call from TCRdb remains unchecked. CDR1 and CDR2 (germline): MDHEN, SYDVKM. The CDR3 has 14 amino acids. The chain's CDR3 is CASSRLAAALAQYF.

This clonotype is classed as medium-sized by frequency. V usage is TRBV15 and J usage is TRBJ2-1. Looked up from germline, CDR1 is LNHNV and CDR2 is YYDKDF (reference sequence). The CDR3 runs 17 residues. CDR3 protein: CATSRDHSASSYNEQFF.

This clonotype is called medium-sized based on its frequency. J is TRBJ1-2 and V is TRBV30. CDR3 length: 13 amino acids. The V gene's germline CDR1 is GTSNPN and CDR2 SVGIG (reference sequence). CDR3 in amino acids: CAWIGGRASGYTF.

The rearrangement joins TRBV7-9 to TRBJ2-1. This CDR3 comprises 15 residues. The germline V gene has CDR1 SEHNR and CDR2 FQNEAQ (reference sequence). CDR3 sequence: CASSISGPTYNEQFF.

The chain recombines TRBV20-1 with TRBJ2-7; the TCRdb D gene call, TRBD2, has no DNA to confirm it. Germline V gene lookup returns CDR1 DFQATT and CDR2 SNEGSKA (reference sequence). The CDR3 has 15 amino acids. This CDR3 is CSARDWTSARYEQYF.

This rearrangement joins TRBV20-1 to TRBJ2-5. Germline-derived CDR1 and CDR2 are DFQATT and SNEGSKA (reference sequence). This CDR3 comprises 11 residues. The CDR3 reads CSASQVGTQYF.